One and the same sample provided the 10 T cell receptor beta chains below, sequenced in a study of blood T cell repertoires in COVID-19. Assay: immunoSEQ multiplex PCR; the TCRdb copy retains only in-frame clones and omits some. The sample holds 200,000 to 300,000 clones; around 80% are singletons and the top ten take about 2.3%. Sequencing input: peripheral blood. The receptors originated from a man between 40 and 49 years old who had recovered from COVID-19.

This clone was detected a few times. The V and J genes are TRBV3-1 (or the pseudogene TRBV3-2) and TRBJ2-3, with 8 nucleotides matching TRBD1. Trimming at V came to 3 bases and at J to 7 bases, leaving 3 bases not matched to a gene. Germline V CDR1 and CDR2: LGHDT, YNNKEL (reference sequence). The CDR3 is 13 residues long. The CDR3 nucleotides read TGTGCCAGCAGCCACTGGGACAGGAATACGCAGTATTTT. It is translated as CASSHWDRNTQYF.

This clone appeared a single time. Other DNA sequences within the sample encode an identical CDR3. The chain employs TRBV30 and TRBJ1-2; D call uncertain. Trimming shortened V by 2 bases and J by 2 bases, and 3 bases separated the two germline ends. From germline, CDR1 is GTSNPN and CDR2 SVGIG (reference sequence). This CDR3 comprises 11 residues. The CDR3: CAWSLNYGYTF. CDR3 in DNA: TGTGCCTGGAGTCTGAACTATGGCTACACCTTC.

J is TRBJ2-5 and V is TRBV6-6; the match to TRBD2 covers 7 bases. V was clipped by 9 bases and J by 2 bases; unmatched bases: 3. Germline V gene data show CDR1 as MNHNY and CDR2 as SVGAGI (reference sequence). This CDR3 is 12 amino acids long. The CDR3 region is CASSGGQETQYF. CDR3 nucleotides: TGTGCCAGTTCCGGGGGGCAAGAGACCCAGTACTTC.

The CDR3 protein is CASSLGQGPYNSPLHF. The CDR3 coding sequence is TGCGCCAGCAGCTTAGGACAGGGACCTTATAATTCACCCCTCCACTTT. This chain joins TRBV5-1 and TRBJ1-6; 8 bases line up with TRBD1. The CDR3 consists of 16 residues. V gave up 2 bases and J gave up 4 bases; unmatched junction bases: 5. The germline V gene encodes CDR1 SGHRS and CDR2 YFSETQ.

This chain connects TRBV2 to TRBJ2-3; 7 bases agree with TRBD1. Per the germline V gene, CDR1 is SNHLY and CDR2 is FYNNEI. V trimming: 8 bases; J trimming: 0 bases; junction bases outside the gene matches: 14. The CDR3 has 17 residues. CDR3 loop: CASSGTAPGSSTDTQYF. In DNA, the CDR3 is TGTGCCAGCTCCGGGACAGCGCCCGGCTCTAGCACAGATACGCAGTATTTT.

This clone came up once. The genes are TRBV6-5 and TRBJ1-2, with TRBD1 as a possible D gene (5 bases). The CDR3 spans 12 residues. The germline CDR1 and CDR2 sequences are MNHEY and SVGAGI. V lost 7 bases and J 2 bases, leaving 8 bases between the germline ends. DNA of the CDR3: TGTGCCAGCACCCCAGGGAACTATGGCTACACCTTC. Its translation: CASTPGNYGYTF.

The CDR3 here is CASSPRVAGNTIYF. CDR3 DNA sequence: TGTGCCAGCAGCCCCAGGGTGGCCGGAAACACCATATATTTT. V and J are TRBV14 and TRBJ1-3; weak D call: TRBD1 (5 bases). V dropped 4 bases and J dropped 4 bases, with 11 bases sitting between them. The CDR3 totals 14 residues. The germline V gene has CDR1 SGHDN and CDR2 FVKESK.

The chain has TRBV27 and TRBJ1-4; D uncertain. Trimming removed 5 bases from V and 9 bases from J, with 16 bases in between. Germline CDR1 reads MNHEY; CDR2 reads SMNVEV (reference sequence). The CDR3 has 14 amino acids. In nucleotides, the CDR3 is TGTGCCAGCAGTCCCGACCTGGGGAGTCAAAAACTGTTTTTT. Protein: CASSPDLGSQKLFF. The whole variable domain, remainder taken from reference TRBV27 and TRBJ1-4, is EAQVTQNPRYLITVTGKKLTVTCSQNMNHEYMSWYRQDPGLGLRQIYYSMNVEVTDKGDVPEGYKVSRKEKRNFPLILESPSPNQTSLYFCASSPDLGSQKLFFGSGTQLSVL.

The rearrangement uses TRBV7-9 and TRBJ2-1; TRBD1 might be the D (6 bases). Trimming took off 2 bases at V and 13 bases at J, with 12 bases between the two ends. Germline values: CDR1 SEHNR, CDR2 FQNEAQ (reference sequence). This CDR3 contains 12 residues. The CDR3 coding sequence is TGTGCCAGCAGCTTATATCAGGGGAGTCAGTTCTTC. Its protein is CASSLYQGSQFF.

The chain has TRBV6-5 and TRBJ2-1; D gene ambiguous. This CDR3 region has 14 residues. V was clipped by 7 bases and J by 4 bases, with 14 bases between them. The germline V gene has CDR1 MNHEY and CDR2 SVGAGI. DNA of the CDR3: TGTGCCAGCAAGTTTCGGAGCCAGTACAATGAGCAGTTCTTC. This gives the protein CASKFRSQYNEQFF.